This T cell receptor (beta chain) derives from a study of T cell responses to AZD1222 COVID-19 vaccine. The CDR3 runs 14 residues. CDR1 LGHDT and CDR2 YNNKEL come from the germline V gene (reference sequence). V was clipped by 5 bases and J by 3 bases; unmatched bases: 2. Sequenced by immunoSEQ multiplex PCR; TCRdb stores in-frame clones only, minus some. In the table there are roughly 58,000 clones, 89% of which are singletons. The source is an adult who received the AZD1222 COVID-19 vaccine. The rearrangement links TRBV3-1 (or the pseudogene TRBV3-2) to TRBJ1-5; 9 nucleotides align to TRBD1. The specimen comprised peripheral blood, sampled 28 days after the second AZD1222 dose. The DNA of the CDR3 is TGTGCCAGCAGCTGGACAGGGGACAATCAGCCCCAGCATTTT. It encodes CASSWTGDNQPQHF.